These T cell receptor beta chains were read from a single sample in a study of shared clonotypes between healthy human individuals. The assay was immunoSEQ multiplex PCR, and TCRdb's table has in-frame clones only and misses some. The sample comprises about 2.5 million clones, about nine tenths of which are singletons, and around 0.4% rests with the top ten. The sequenced material came from naive CD4+ T cells from PBMCs. The receptors come from a man aged 18 to 30 in good health. Some clones in this sample may be carry-over from other donors' samples. The CDR3 runs from the conserved cysteine through the conserved F or W. The D gene is left open where the match is weak. The size entry is marked missing in some rows and otherwise reads once, few, many or a size class.

CATRTAGGINEQFF	TGTGCCACCCGGACAGCGGGAGGCATTAATGAGCAGTTCTTC	TRBD2	TRBJ2-1	-	TRBV6-1
CASSRDGLLSYEQYF	TGTGCCAGCAGCCGAGACGGGTTGCTCTCCTACGAGCAGTACTTC	-	TRBJ2-7	-	TRBV6-5
CASSIVTLYGDTQYF	TGTGCCAGTAGTATCGTAACACTATACGGCGATACGCAGTATTTT	-	TRBJ2-3	-	TRBV19
CASSLDGTGEGNEQFF	TGTGCCAGCAGTTTAGACGGGACAGGGGAGGGAAATGAGCAGTTCTTC	TRBD1	TRBJ2-1	-	TRBV27
CASSLTWANEKLFF	TGCGCCAGCAGCTTAACTTGGGCTAATGAAAAACTGTTTTTT	-	TRBJ1-4	-	TRBV5-1
CASAGTDLDTQYF	TGTGCCAGCGCGGGGACCGACTTGGATACGCAGTATTTT	-	TRBJ2-3	-	TRBV6-5
CASSLGQGWNTEAFF	TGCGCCAGCAGCTTGGGACAGGGGTGGAACACTGAAGCTTTCTTT	TRBD1	TRBJ1-1	-	TRBV5-1
CASSPRGPQFAYGYTF	TGTGCCAGTAGTCCGAGGGGTCCGCAGTTCGCCTATGGCTACACCTTC	-	TRBJ1-2	few	TRBV19
CASSSTGGYNQPQHF	TGTGCCAGCAGCTCAACAGGGGGCTACAATCAGCCCCAGCATTTT	TRBD1	TRBJ1-5	-	TRBV11-2
CASSESGTSGRVSGTDTQYF	TGTGCCAGCAGTGAAAGCGGAACTAGCGGGAGGGTTTCGGGCACAGATACGCAGTATTTT	TRBD2	TRBJ2-3	-	TRBV2
CASSQDEPGGVYGYTF	TGCGCCAGCAGCCAAGATGAGCCAGGGGGTGTGTATGGCTACACCTTC	TRBD1	TRBJ1-2	-	TRBV4-1
CASSQAPTDTQYF	TGCGCCAGCAGCCAAGCACCGACGGATACGCAGTATTTT	-	TRBJ2-3	-	TRBV4-3
CASSYRTSGETQYF	TGTGCCAGTAGTTACAGGACTAGCGGGGAGACCCAGTACTTC	TRBD2	TRBJ2-5	-	TRBV19
CASGPQGGGETQYF	TGTGCCAGCGGCCCACAGGGAGGCGGAGAGACCCAGTACTTC	-	TRBJ2-5	-	TRBV5-4
CASSPRAGSYEQYF	TGTGCCAGCAGCCCCAGGGCGGGAAGTTACGAGCAGTACTTC	-	TRBJ2-7	-	TRBV5-4
CASSIGLPHTGELFF	TGTGCCAGTAGTATCGGGCTACCCCACACCGGGGAGCTGTTTTTT	-	TRBJ2-2	-	TRBV19
CASSSARGNTGELFF	TGTGCCAGCAGCTCCGCACGCGGGAACACCGGGGAGCTGTTTTTT	-	TRBJ2-2	-	TRBV7-2
CASSLGSSGSYNEQFF	TGCGCCAGCAGCTTGGGGTCTAGCGGGAGTTACAATGAGCAGTTCTTC	TRBD2	TRBJ2-1	-	TRBV5-1
CASSPPGLAGGGSSYNEQFF	TGTGCCAGCAGCCCCCCGGGACTAGCGGGAGGGGGGAGCTCCTACAATGAGCAGTTCTTC	TRBD2	TRBJ2-1	-	TRBV7-8
CAIRLQGFPTDTQYF	TGTGCCATCAGACTACAGGGCTTCCCCACAGATACGCAGTATTTT	-	TRBJ2-3	-	TRBV10-3
CASSVEGRLTKNIQYF	TGTGCCAGCAGCGTTGAGGGCCGCTTAACCAAAAACATTCAGTACTTC	-	TRBJ2-4	-	TRBV28
CASSPEGQINYGYTF	TGTGCCAGCAGCCCGGAGGGGCAGATAAACTATGGCTACACCTTC	-	TRBJ1-2	few	TRBV5-4
CASTHADEQFF	TGTGCCAGCACCCACGCAGATGAGCAGTTCTTC	-	TRBJ2-1	-	TRBV2
CASSSPPRTAWYGYTF	TGTGCCAGCAGCTCCCCCCCAAGGACGGCTTGGTATGGCTACACCTTC	-	TRBJ1-2	-	TRBV2
CASSQEFRQGYYEQYF	TGCGCCAGCAGCCAAGAATTTCGACAGGGATACTACGAGCAGTACTTC	TRBD1	TRBJ2-7	-	TRBV4-1